The rows below give T cell receptor beta chains drawn from one sample of a study of human T cells and chemical hapten exposure. Each CDR3 protein gets one entry after TCRdb re-called the RACE reads with MiXCR. The sample has tens of thousands of distinct CDR3 sequences, roughly 12% seen once. The sample in question was whole blood, obtained in connection with sensitization to the hapten diphenylcyclopropenone (DPC). The receptors come from a woman aged 40 to 55 with alopecia areata. Some clones in this sample may be carry-over from other donors' samples. Both conserved end residues are part of each CDR3. D genes are given only for firm matches. Rows give clone size only sometimes, using once, few, many, or a class for an expanded clone.

>-|many|TRBV7-8|TRBJ2-1
CASSPGPILSFF
TGTGCCAGCAGCCCCGGCCCTATTCTATCGTTCTTC
>-|many|TRBV19|TRBJ2-1
CASSPGGPGGEQFF
TGTGCCAGTAGCCCAGGAGGGCCGGGTGGTGAGCAGTTCTTC
>-|-|TRBV11-2|TRBJ1-3
CANPVQAHSGNTIYF
TGTGCCAACCCCGTTCAGGCGCACTCTGGAAACACCATATATTTT
>-|few|TRBV29-1|TRBJ1-1
CSVDSGGLAFF
TGCAGCGTTGATTCGGGGGGCCTGGCTTTCTTT
>-|many|TRBV5-1|TRBJ2-3
CASSSTGTSTDTQYF
TGCGCCAGCAGCTCAACAGGGACTAGCACAGATACGCAGTATTTT
>TRBD2|-|TRBV29-1|TRBJ2-5
CSVVGPGLAGQETQYF
TGCAGCGTTGTTGGCCCGGGACTAGCGGGACAAGAGACCCAGTACTTC
>-|-|TRBV6-2/TRBV6-3|TRBJ2-5
CASRSTETQYF
TGTGCCAGCAGGTCCACGGAGACCCAGTACTTC
>TRBD1|many|TRBV2|TRBJ2-7
CASMRDRSSYEQYF
TGTGCCAGCATGAGGGACAGGTCCTCCTACGAGCAGTACTTC
>-|-|TRBV18|TRBJ1-1
CASSPTSNTEAFF
TGTGCCAGCTCACCAACCAGCAACACTGAAGCTTTCTTT
>TRBD1|many|TRBV20-1|TRBJ2-1
CSALADRGDGVEQFF
TGCAGTGCCCTGGCGGACAGGGGAGATGGGGTTGAGCAGTTCTTC
>-|many|TRBV7-2|TRBJ1-2
CASSQRGGFDGYTF
TGTGCCAGCAGCCAAAGGGGAGGGTTCGATGGCTACACCTTC
>-|many|TRBV7-9|TRBJ1-2
CASSLEGRFYGYTF
TGTGCCAGCAGCTTAGAAGGCCGCTTCTATGGCTACACCTTC
>TRBD2|many|TRBV5-1|TRBJ2-7
CASSLTGTSAPYEQYF
TGCGCCAGCAGCTTAACAGGGACTAGCGCGCCCTACGAGCAGTACTTC
>TRBD1|few|TRBV28|TRBJ2-1
CASSLNARDRGSYFSYNEQFF
TGTGCCAGCAGTTTAAATGCCCGGGACAGGGGGTCTTATTTCTCCTACAATGAGCAGTTCTTC
>-|many|TRBV7-9|TRBJ2-1
CASSSDSAPGYEQFF
TGTGCCAGCAGCTCCGACAGTGCCCCCGGTTATGAGCAGTTCTTC
>TRBD1|few|TRBV5-5|TRBJ1-4
CASSLDRGYEKLFF
TGTGCCAGCAGCTTGGACAGGGGCTACGAAAAACTGTTTTTT
>TRBD2|many|TRBV20-1|TRBJ2-1
CSARGTSGRALRNNEQFF
TGCAGTGCTAGAGGGACTAGCGGGAGGGCCTTGAGGAACAATGAGCAGTTCTTC
>-|-|TRBV20-1|TRBJ1-1
CSARDPSHGRDTEAFF
TGCAGTGCTAGAGATCCCAGCCACGGGAGGGACACTGAAGCTTTCTTT
>-|many|TRBV3-1|TRBJ1-1
CASSQDLQGRAFF
TGTGCCAGCAGCCAAGATTTGCAGGGTAGGGCTTTCTTT
>-|many|TRBV7-2|TRBJ2-3
CASSLAGAADTQYF
TGTGCCAGCAGCTTAGCCGGGGCGGCAGATACGCAGTATTTT
>-|many|TRBV7-9|TRBJ2-5
CASSKGNRDGQETQYF
TGTGCCAGCAGCAAAGGGAACAGGGATGGCCAAGAGACCCAGTACTTC
>-|many|TRBV3-1|TRBJ2-1
CASSQGERHNEQFF
TGTGCCAGCAGCCAAGGTGAAAGACACAATGAGCAGTTCTTC
>TRBD2|many|TRBV30|TRBJ2-1
CAWSVGGGAENEQFF
TGTGCCTGGAGTGTAGGCGGGGGGGCCGAAAATGAGCAGTTCTTC
>-|few|TRBV29-1|TRBJ2-7
CSVGGSSYEQYF
TGCAGCGTTGGAGGCAGCTCCTACGAGCAGTACTTC
>TRBD1|many|TRBV5-4|TRBJ1-4
CASSRTGNNEKLFF
TGTGCCAGCAGCCGGACAGGGAATAATGAAAAACTGTTTTTT
>-|-|TRBV9|TRBJ1-3
CASSLGGASGNTIYF
TGTGCCAGCAGCTTAGGGGGGGCATCAGGAAACACCATATATTTT
>-|-|TRBV29-1|TRBJ2-1
CSVQGYNEQFF
TGCAGCGTCCAGGGATACAATGAGCAGTTCTTC
>-|few|TRBV5-1|TRBJ2-2
CASKGEVELFF
TGCGCCAGCAAGGGTGAGGTGGAGCTGTTTTTT
>-|few|TRBV30|TRBJ2-5
CAWSKRRQETQYF
TGTGCCTGGAGTAAACGGAGACAAGAGACCCAGTACTTC
>-|-|TRBV4-1|TRBJ2-7
CVSSQGPYEQYF
TGCGTCAGCAGCCAAGGGCCATACGAGCAGTACTTC
>-|-|TRBV6-2/TRBV6-3|TRBJ2-1
CASSFAGADHNEQFF
TGTGCCAGCAGTTTTGCGGGGGCCGATCACAATGAGCAGTTCTTC
>TRBD2|-|TRBV6-5|TRBJ2-5
CASSRSGMETQYF
TGTGCCAGCAGCCGGAGCGGGATGGAGACCCAGTACTTC
>TRBD1|few|TRBV7-2|TRBJ1-6
CAVRDSDSPLHF
TGTGCCGTCCGGGACAGTGATTCACCCCTCCACTTT
>-|few|TRBV28|TRBJ2-7
CASSMVDYEQYF
TGTGCCAGCAGTATGGTAGACTACGAGCAGTACTTC
>-|few|TRBV12-3/TRBV12-4|TRBJ1-1
CASSLVGWQGSRNTEAFF
TGTGCCAGCAGTTTAGTAGGATGGCAGGGAAGTAGGAACACTGAAGCTTTCTTT
>-|-|TRBV7-2|TRBJ1-6
CASSLLRTHNSPLHF
TGTGCCAGCAGCTTGTTGCGGACGCATAATTCACCCCTCCACTTT
>-|-|TRBV7-8|TRBJ2-1
CASSLGGGNEQFF
TGTGCCAGCAGCTTAGGAGGGGGCAATGAGCAGTTCTTC
>-|many|TRBV7-9|TRBJ2-7
CASSEGLNAYEQYF
TGTGCCAGCAGCGAAGGGTTAAACGCCTACGAGCAGTACTTC
>TRBD1|many|TRBV9|TRBJ1-1
CASSGGDRDGLAEAFF
TGTGCCAGCAGCGGCGGGGACAGGGACGGTCTCGCTGAAGCTTTCTTT
>-|many|TRBV5-1|TRBJ1-6
CASSPLFDSPLHF
TGCGCCAGCAGTCCACTCTTCGATTCACCCCTCCACTTT
>TRBD1|many|TRBV19|TRBJ1-2
CASSPRQGVAGYGYTF
TGTGCCAGTAGTCCGCGACAGGGGGTGGCTGGCTATGGCTACACCTTC
>-|many|TRBV19|TRBJ1-2
CASGKSGTYGYTF
TGTGCCAGTGGCAAATCGGGAACGTATGGCTACACCTTC